The rows below give T cell receptor beta chains drawn from one sample of a study of beta chain features in type 1 diabetes. TCRdb's copy holds only in-frame clones and misses some; the assay was immunoSEQ multiplex PCR. The profile shows about 150,000 clones, approximately 8.4% of them singletons. Specimen: central memory CD4+ T cells from blood. The receptor set was obtained from a woman younger than 30 in good health. CDR3s include the opening cysteine and the closing phenylalanine or tryptophan. The D gene is left open where the match is weak. Some rows have no size entry. The others give once, few or many, or a class for an expanded clone.

j_call cdr3_length clone_size d_call v_call cdr3_nt cdr3_aa
TRBJ1-4 15 - - TRBV11-2 TGTGCCAGCAGCGCAAGGACATGGGCTAATGAAAAACTGTTTTTT CASSARTWANEKLFF
TRBJ1-1 12 few - TRBV2 TGTGCCAGCCGGGGTAGGATGGCTGAAGCTTTCTTT CASRGRMAEAFF
TRBJ2-4 15 many - TRBV23-1 TGCGCCAGCAGCCACATATATCTAGCCAAAAACATTCAGTACTTC CASSHIYLAKNIQYF
TRBJ1-2 13 - - TRBV19 TGTGCCAGTAGTATGAGTGGGGGGAATGGCTACACCTTC CASSMSGGNGYTF
TRBJ2-3 13 few - TRBV11-2 TGTGCCAGCAGCTTAGGAGTAGAAGATACGCAGTATTTT CASSLGVEDTQYF
TRBJ1-2 13 - TRBD1 TRBV19 TGTGCCAGTAGTTTGGACAGGAATTATGGCTACACCTTC CASSLDRNYGYTF
TRBJ1-1 14 - - TRBV5-1 TGCGCCAGCAGCTCTGGACAAATGAACACTGAAGCTTTCTTT CASSSGQMNTEAFF
TRBJ2-5 14 few - TRBV4-1 TGCGCCAGCAGCCAAGGACCAGACTCGGAGACCCAGTACTTC CASSQGPDSETQYF
TRBJ2-2 17 - TRBD1 TRBV2 TGTGCCAGCAGGAGACAGGGGGCCGGACAGAGAGGCGGGGAGCTGTTTTTT CASRRQGAGQRGGELFF
TRBJ1-3 15 - - TRBV7-8 TGTGCCAGCAGCCGAGCCTCGACAGTTGGAAACACCATATATTTT CASSRASTVGNTIYF
TRBJ2-3 14 few - TRBV2 TGTGCCAGCAGTCAAGAGGGGTGGGAAGATACGCAGTATTTT CASSQEGWEDTQYF
TRBJ2-4 15 - - TRBV5-6 TGTGCCAGCAGCTTGAATTCGGCAGGGGCTGGCATTCAGTACTTC CASSLNSAGAGIQYF
TRBJ2-1 10 few TRBD1 TRBV30 TGTGCCTTGTGGACAGGGGGACAGTTCTTC CALWTGGQFF
TRBJ2-1 15 - TRBD2 TRBV11-3 TGTGCCAGCAGCCCCCGCGGGACTACTGCAATGAAGCAGTTCTTC CASSPRGTTAMKQFF
TRBJ1-1 12 few - TRBV2 TGTGCCAGCAGTCGACAGAACACTGAAGCTTTCTTT CASSRQNTEAFF
TRBJ1-5 13 - - TRBV30 TGTGCCTGGAGTTCTCGAGGCAATCAGCCCCAGCATTTT CAWSSRGNQPQHF
TRBJ1-1 13 - - TRBV7-8 TGTGCCAGCAGCTACCTTCGAGGCACTGAAGCTTTCTTT CASSYLRGTEAFF
TRBJ2-5 16 - TRBD2 TRBV5-4 TGTGCCAGCAGCTCACGGGCACTAGCGAATCAAGAGACCCAGTACTTC CASSSRALANQETQYF
TRBJ2-3 15 - TRBD1 TRBV29-1 TGCAGCGTCCTGACCGGGACAGGGGGCGCGGATACGCAGTATTTT CSVLTGTGGADTQYF
TRBJ2-1 16 - TRBD1 TRBV18 TGTGCCAGCTCACGATCACAGGGGGCGCGTAACAATGAGCAGTTCTTC CASSRSQGARNNEQFF
TRBJ2-2 13 many - TRBV30 TGTGCCTGGAGGCGGGGGAACACCGGGGAGCTGTTTTTT CAWRRGNTGELFF
TRBJ2-7 14 few - TRBV7-2 TGTGCCAGCAGCTTGGGTCGAGGCAGTACGGAGCAGTACTTC CASSLGRGSTEQYF
TRBJ1-2 13 few TRBD1 TRBV7-2 TGTGCCAGCAGCCTCAGGGGGAGCGATGGCTACACCTTC CASSLRGSDGYTF
TRBJ1-6 15 - - TRBV30 TGTGCCTGGAGTCGTGGCAGCTCCTATAATTCACCCCTCCACTTT CAWSRGSSYNSPLHF
TRBJ2-3 15 few TRBD2 TRBV2 TGTGCCAGCAGTGAAGGCGGGGGGGCGGGGGATACGCAGTATTTT CASSEGGGAGDTQYF
TRBJ1-6 13 few - TRBV14 TGTGCCAGCAGCCAAGGACAGAACTCACCCCTCCACTTT CASSQGQNSPLHF
TRBJ2-7 14 - - TRBV5-1 TGCGCCAGCAGCTTGGGTGCTAACCCCTACGAGCAGTACTTC CASSLGANPYEQYF
TRBJ2-6 13 few - TRBV30 TGTGCCTGGGGTCGGTCGGGGGCCAACGTCCTGACTTTC CAWGRSGANVLTF
TRBJ2-7 15 few TRBD1 TRBV5-1 TGCGCCAGCAGCATACGACAGGGGAAATCCTACGAGCAGTACTTC CASSIRQGKSYEQYF
TRBJ2-7 14 few TRBD2 TRBV10-3 TGTGCCATCAGACCCGGACTAGAAGACTACGAGCAGTACTTC CAIRPGLEDYEQYF
TRBJ1-2 13 - TRBD1 TRBV30 TGTGCCTGGAGTCCCGACAGGGTTGGAGGCTACACCTTC CAWSPDRVGGYTF
TRBJ2-5 13 - - TRBV27 TGTGCCAGCAGTTTCACGGGAGCAGAGACCCAGTACTTC CASSFTGAETQYF
TRBJ2-5 13 - TRBD1 TRBV30 TGTGCCTGGAACCGAGGGGGCGCGGAGACCCAGTACTTC CAWNRGGAETQYF
TRBJ1-1 16 few - TRBV18 TGTGCCAGCTCACCACCGGGAGATTTAGGGGGCACTGAAGCTTTCTTT CASSPPGDLGGTEAFF
TRBJ1-2 13 many TRBD1 TRBV28 TGTGCCAGCAGGGACAGGGTCCACTATGGCTACACCTTC CASRDRVHYGYTF
TRBJ2-4 12 - - TRBV15 TGTGCCACCAGCAGAGATCTGAACATTCAGTACTTC CATSRDLNIQYF
TRBJ2-7 15 few - TRBV13 TGTGCCAGCAGCTTAAACGGGGAAAAGAAGGTCGAGCAGTACTTC CASSLNGEKKVEQYF
TRBJ2-1 17 - - TRBV5-6 TGTGCCAGCAGCTTGGGGGGTAGCGGAAGCTCCTACAATGAGCAGTTCTTC CASSLGGSGSSYNEQFF
TRBJ2-3 17 few TRBD1 TRBV28 TGTGCCAGCACCGTTGGGGCCGGGACAGCGGACACAGATACGCAGTATTTT CASTVGAGTADTDTQYF
TRBJ2-6 15 - - TRBV27 TGTGCCAGCAGCGGCCGTCCGGGTGGGGCCAACGTCCTGACTTTC CASSGRPGGANVLTF
TRBJ2-4 15 few - TRBV2 TGTGCCAGCGCGAAGAGGTCCGCTACGGAAAACATTCAGTACTTC CASAKRSATENIQYF
TRBJ1-5 14 few TRBD1 TRBV27 TGTGCCAGCAGTCGAGGACAGGGCAATCAGCCCCAGCATTTT CASSRGQGNQPQHF
TRBJ1-1 12 few - TRBV7-8 TGTGCCAGCTCGAGGGGGAACGGTGAAGCTTTCTTT CASSRGNGEAFF
TRBJ2-7 14 few - TRBV5-8 TGTGCCAGCAGCTTGGCAAGCGGGTCCTACGAGCAGTACTTC CASSLASGSYEQYF
TRBJ1-4 15 - - TRBV7-9 TGTGCCAGCACGGACGGAGCAGCGGCGAGTGAAAAACTGTTTTTT CASTDGAAASEKLFF
TRBJ2-5 15 many - TRBV28 TGTGCCAGCAGCTCGAACCAACAGGGTTGGGAGACCCAGTACTTC CASSSNQQGWETQYF
TRBJ2-6 18 - TRBD2 TRBV7-9 TGTGCCAGCAGCTTTGGACTAGCGGGGGGCCCTGGGGCCAACGTCCTGACTTTC CASSFGLAGGPGANVLTF
TRBJ2-3 14 - - TRBV5-6 TGTGCCAGCAGCTTTGAAGGGGCGTCAGATACGCAGTATTTT CASSFEGASDTQYF
TRBJ1-2 14 - TRBD1 TRBV7-2 TGTGCCAGCAGCTTCGCCCGGACAGGCGATGGCTACACCTTC CASSFARTGDGYTF
TRBJ1-1 13 few TRBD1 TRBV5-6 TGTGCCAGCAGCTTGACAGGGGGAACTGAAGCTTTCTTT CASSLTGGTEAFF
TRBJ2-3 15 many - TRBV7-2 TGTGCCAGCAGTTCCTTGGCGGGGAGGGGGGATACGCAGTATTTT CASSSLAGRGDTQYF
TRBJ1-4 13 - - TRBV7-3 TGTGCCAGCAGCCTGGTAGAAAATGAAAAACTGTTTTTT CASSLVENEKLFF
TRBJ2-3 14 once - TRBV7-8 TGTGCCAGCACCAAGGGGACTAGCACAGATACGCAGTATTTT CASTKGTSTDTQYF
TRBJ2-5 15 - - TRBV4-1 TGCGCCAGCAGCCAAGGTAACGGGAACCAAGAGACCCAGTACTTC CASSQGNGNQETQYF
TRBJ1-5 15 - - TRBV6-1 TGTGCCAGCAGTGATCCGGGGGGTAGCAATCAGCCCCAGCATTTT CASSDPGGSNQPQHF